This T cell receptor (beta chain) comes out of a study of T cell responses to AZD1222 COVID-19 vaccine. The germline CDR1 and CDR2 sequences are MNHEY and SVGAGI. The CDR3 is made up of 14 amino acids. The J segment lost 7 bases and the V segment lost 11 bases, leaving 13 bases of the junction unmatched. As for this clone: What it recognizes is unknown.

General observations from the study: Baseline serology detected seropositivity in only six or seven AZD1222 recipients.

TCRdb's copy holds only in-frame clones and misses some; the assay was immunoSEQ multiplex PCR. The profile shows 120,000 or so clones, about 90% of them singletons. This rearrangement joins TRBV6-5 to TRBJ1-5; TRBD1 matches 8 bases. The receptor was isolated from an adult in good health. The sample in question was peripheral blood, obtained on day 0 of AZD1222 vaccination. Written as DNA, the CDR3 is TGTGCCCCCACCCCGACAGGGGAGGAACAGCCCCAGCATTTT. It is translated as CAPTPTGEEQPQHF.